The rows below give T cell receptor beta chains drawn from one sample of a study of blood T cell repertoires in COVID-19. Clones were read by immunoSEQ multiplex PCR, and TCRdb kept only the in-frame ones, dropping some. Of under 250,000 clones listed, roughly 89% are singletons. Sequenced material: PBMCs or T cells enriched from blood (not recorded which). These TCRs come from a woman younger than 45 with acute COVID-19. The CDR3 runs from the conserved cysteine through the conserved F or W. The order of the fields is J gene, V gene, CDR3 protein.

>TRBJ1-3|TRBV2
CASSDRTGGLHTIYF
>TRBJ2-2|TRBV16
CASSQLEFRVRELFF
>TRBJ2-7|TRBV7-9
CASSRANEQYF
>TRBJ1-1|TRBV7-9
CASSSSGQGAYAFF
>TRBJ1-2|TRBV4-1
CASSQATYGYTF
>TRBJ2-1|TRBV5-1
CASSLKIGSSYNEQFF
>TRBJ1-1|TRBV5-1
CASRRDSGRDTEAFF
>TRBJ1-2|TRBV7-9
CASSLQGTDYGYTF
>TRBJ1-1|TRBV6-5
CASRSGSREAFF
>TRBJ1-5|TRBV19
CASSYTGGAIRGGQPQHF
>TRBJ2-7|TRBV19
CASGLSYEQYF
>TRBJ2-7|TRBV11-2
CASSWGTPYEQYF
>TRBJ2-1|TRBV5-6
CASSKQGNEQFF
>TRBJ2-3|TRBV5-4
CASSFELAGTDTQYF
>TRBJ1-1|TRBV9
CASSGRDTLLNTEAFF
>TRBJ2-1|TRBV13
CASSSWGYSYNEQFF
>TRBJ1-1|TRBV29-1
CSVVGGGETEAFF
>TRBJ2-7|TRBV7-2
CASSPDYRSYEQYF
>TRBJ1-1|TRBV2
CASSVGQGNTEAFF
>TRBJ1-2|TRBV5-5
CASTPKPIGQGFYGYTF
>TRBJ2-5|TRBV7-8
CASSTPRGARRSFTETQYF
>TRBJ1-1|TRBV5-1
CASSLAQGSEAFF
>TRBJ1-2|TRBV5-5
CASSPRDSAYGYTF
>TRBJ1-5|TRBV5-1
CASSLEGQGYQPQHF
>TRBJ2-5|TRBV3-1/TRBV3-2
CASSQGTGKTQYF
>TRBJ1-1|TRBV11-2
CASSLRGQIPNTEAFF
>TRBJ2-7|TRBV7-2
CASSYSGGSYEQYF
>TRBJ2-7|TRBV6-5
CASSYSRGTDEQYF
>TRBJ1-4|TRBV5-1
CASSFNGQGLNEKLFF
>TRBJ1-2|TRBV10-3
CAISETGNYGYTF
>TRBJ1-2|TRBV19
CASTPQQGRWDGYTF
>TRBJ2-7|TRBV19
CASSSGTGGYEQYF
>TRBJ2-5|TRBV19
CASSTGLAGGGETQYF
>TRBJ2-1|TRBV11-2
CASSLVPGFTSFLYNEQFF
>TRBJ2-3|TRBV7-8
CASSLKRAGASTDTQYF
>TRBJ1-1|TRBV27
CASSLYRGRAMGTEAFF
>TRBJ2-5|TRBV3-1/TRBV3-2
CASSQGTSGAQETQYF
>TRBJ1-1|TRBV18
CASSPVQENTEAFF
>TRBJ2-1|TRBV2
CASTTTSGGYNEQFF
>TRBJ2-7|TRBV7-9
CASSFEREQYF
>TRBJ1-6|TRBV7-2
CASSSSGGLGSPLHF
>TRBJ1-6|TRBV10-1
CASSESGVSPLHF
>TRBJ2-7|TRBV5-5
CASSLGQGEHYEQYF
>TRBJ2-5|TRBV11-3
CASSLRGQAEETQYF
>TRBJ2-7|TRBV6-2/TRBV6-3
CASSYDRDSEQYF
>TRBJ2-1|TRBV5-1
CASILTGTSGDTYNEQFF
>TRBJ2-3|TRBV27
CASSFIGTGPNTDTQYF
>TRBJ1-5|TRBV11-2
CASSLRTGGLDQPQHF
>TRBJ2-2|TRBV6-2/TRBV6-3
CASSYSRDRASGELFF
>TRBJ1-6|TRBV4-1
CASSQVSSPLHF